The clone carrying this TCR beta chain was counted between two and nine times. What it binds is not known. Mismatch with germline at one junction end may stem from a read error. The data originate from a study of OX40 agonist ivuxolimab in advanced cancers. Assay used: immunoSEQ multiplex PCR; TCRdb lists only in-frame clones, some missing. The sample consists of tens of thousands of clones, 79% of them appearing once. Germline V gene lookup returns CDR1 MNHNY and CDR2 SVGAGI (reference sequence). This CDR3 spans 13 amino acids. Study-wide results and limits: Compared with CD4+, CD8+ T cells on average had more expanded clones.

The chain recombines TRBV6-6 with TRBJ2-7; TRBD1 agrees at 11 bases. The sample here was CD4+ or CD8+ T cells sorted from blood, taken in a trial of the OX40 agonist ivuxolimab. The clonotype was recovered from an adult with an advanced solid tumor such as melanoma, head and neck, liver or kidney cancer. The DNA for the CDR3 is TGTGCCAGCAGTTACACGACGGACAGGGGGCTTCGCTTC. This translates into CASSYTTDRGLRF.